The 26 T cell receptor beta chains below all came from one sample that was sequenced in a study of regulatory T cells in long-lasting Graves disease. Described time point: newly diagnosed GD, antithyroid drugs for less than 3 months. Researchers made the TCR library from RNA that was extracted from PBMCs. Through Arm-PCR of CDR3 regions and iRepertoire HTBI primers, TCR beta libraries were built. TCRdb redid the calling of the multiplex PCR reads with MiXCR, one entry per CDR3 protein. Of around 450,000 distinct CDR3 sequences detected, about 15% appear once; the ten largest clones hold approximately 7.8%. The same data also went into a second study, on T cells in Graves' hyperthyroidism and ophthalmopathy.

The sequencing here drew on peripheral blood mononuclear cells (PBMCs), taken at new diagnosis, from a patient treated with antithyroid drugs. The receptors stem from a woman aged 40 to 50 with Graves disease.

This clonotype occurred many times. This chain connects TRBV11-2 to TRBJ1-2; no definite D call. V was clipped by 3 bases and J by 8 bases, with 13 bases between them. This CDR3 spans 13 amino acids. Germline CDR1 SGHAT, CDR2 FQNNGV. The CDR3 DNA sequence: TGTGCCAGCAGCTTTGGGAGTGACTCCGGCTACACCTTC. This codes for CASSFGSDSGYTF.

This clonotype was seen a few times. The chain couples TRBV20-1 to TRBJ2-5; D might be TRBD1 (6 bases). This CDR3 has 11 amino acids. The V end lost 8 bases, the J end lost 2 bases, and 9 bases lay between the germline ends. Germline V gives CDR1 DFQATT, CDR2 SNEGSKA (reference sequence). The CDR3 DNA follows: TGCAGTCCCCAGGGGCAAGAGACCCAGTACTTC. It specifies CSPQGQETQYF.

The V gene is TRBV29-1, the J gene TRBJ1-3; TRBD1 is a possible D gene (5 bases). The CDR3 is made up of 12 amino acids. Germline values: CDR1 SQVTM, CDR2 ANQGSEA. V was cut by 3 bases and J by 4 bases, with 7 bases left in between. CDR3 protein: CSVDQGGNTIYF. DNA for the CDR3: TGCAGCGTTGATCAGGGAGGAAACACCATATATTTT.

This clonotype was counted ten times or more. V gene TRBV2 combines with J gene TRBJ2-7, with D maybe TRBD2 (5 bases). Germline CDR1 SNHLY, CDR2 FYNNEI. This CDR3 is 12 amino acids long. V gave up 8 bases and J gave up 7 bases, with 15 bases separating them. CDR3 bases: TGTGCCAGCGGGGTAGTTGGGAGTGAGCAGTACTTC. This translates into CASGVVGSEQYF.

A remark on this clonotype: This sequence may be a read error, since a much larger clone differs from it by one base. The chain carries TRBV30 and TRBJ2-7; D unclear. The CDR3 spans 14 residues. Germline V lookup: CDR1 GTSNPN, CDR2 SVGIG (reference sequence). CDR3: CACSVRDVSHEQYF. DNA for the CDR3: TGTGCCTGCAGTGTACGTGATGTAAGCCACGAGCAGTACTTC.

V usage is TRBV5-6 and J usage is TRBJ2-4; D perhaps matches TRBD1 (6 bases). The V end was cut by 2 bases, the J end by 15 bases, with 15 bases between. Per the germline V gene, CDR1 is SGHDT and CDR2 is YYEEEE. CDR3 length: 12 residues. The DNA for the CDR3 is TGTGCCAGCAGCTTCCAGGGGCACCCTCGGTACTTC. Protein: CASSFQGHPRYF.

The DNA for the CDR3 is TGTGCCAGCAGCCTAGGGGGGCTTGGGTACAATGAGCAGTTCTTC. This translates into CASSLGGLGYNEQFF. The rearrangement joins TRBV9 to TRBJ2-1, with D possibly being TRBD1 or TRBD2 (6 bases each). Trimming cost V 4 bases and J 4 bases, with 15 bases left between them. The CDR3 has 15 residues. The germline CDR1 and CDR2 sequences are SGDLS and YYNGEE.

J is TRBJ2-5 and V is TRBV19, with D unresolved. Deletions cut 3 bases from V and 1 base from J, with 9 bases between. The CDR3 is 14 residues long. Germline assignment: CDR1 LNHDA and CDR2 SQIVND (reference sequence). The CDR3 reads CASSIAETQETQYF. DNA of the CDR3: TGTGCCAGTAGTATTGCGGAAACCCAAGAGACCCAGTACTTC.

This clonotype was observed many times. The chain is built from TRBV27 and TRBJ2-1, with 8 positions matching TRBD1. The V and J ends lost 6 bases and 8 bases, in that order; junction bases with no gene match: 6. The CDR3 sequence is 13 residues long. Germline V gene data show CDR1 as MNHEY and CDR2 as SMNVEV (reference sequence). CDR3 DNA sequence: TGTGCCAGCAGGACAGGGGCCCCCTATGAGCAGTTCTTC. As protein: CASRTGAPYEQFF.

This clonotype was observed at least ten times. The chain joins TRBV9 to TRBJ2-7; 7 bases fit TRBD1. CDR3 length equals 14 residues. From germline, CDR1 is SGDLS and CDR2 YYNGEE. Germline trimming cut 4 bases from V and 4 bases from J; bases unmatched to any gene: 8. The CDR3 DNA sequence: TGTGCCAGCAGCCAGGGGGACCAGACTTACGAGCAGTACTTC. Translated: CASSQGDQTYEQYF.

This clonotype was observed many times. The genes are TRBV3-1 and TRBJ2-5; TRBD2 matches 12 bases. Germline V gene sequence: CDR1 LGHDT, CDR2 YNNKEL (reference sequence). This CDR3 region has 18 residues. Unmatched junction bases numbered 5, after V lost 0 bases and J lost 0 bases. Here the CDR3 DNA reads TGTGCCAGCAGCCAAGATTTCGGGACTAGCGGGTACCAAGAGACCCAGTACTTC. Residues: CASSQDFGTSGYQETQYF.

This clonotype has a count of ten or more. CDR3 nucleotides: TGTGCCAGCAAGCCAGGGACTGGAAACACCATATATTTT. This translates into CASKPGTGNTIYF. This chain joins TRBV2 and TRBJ1-3; maybe TRBD1 (5 bases). There are 13 residues in the CDR3. The V gene's germline CDR1 is SNHLY and CDR2 FYNNEI. Deletions cut 7 bases from V and 2 bases from J, with 9 bases between.

This rearrangement joins TRBV30 to TRBJ2-7; 7 nucleotides agree with TRBD2. This CDR3 has 13 residues. Trimming took 2 bases from V and 6 from J; bases not matched to a gene: 7. The germline V gene encodes CDR1 GTSNPN and CDR2 SVGIG (reference sequence). The CDR3 spells CAWSSLGGGEQYF. In nucleotides, the CDR3 is TGTGCCTGGAGTTCCCTTGGGGGGGGCGAGCAGTACTTC.

A few counts support this clonotype. An end of the junction does not agree with germline; a read error may underlie this. The chain is built from TRBV7-7 and TRBJ2-2; 8 bases fit TRBD1. Germline V lookup: CDR1 SSHAT, CDR2 FNYEAQ (reference sequence). The CDR3 sequence is 13 residues long. The CDR3 nucleotides read TGTGCTAGCAGACAGGGGTCCGCCGGGGAGCTGTTTTTT. Protein sequence: CASRQGSAGELFF.

This clonotype was recorded many times. The chain combines TRBV24-1 with TRBJ2-1; 8 positions match TRBD1. V was clipped by 6 bases and J by 7 bases; unmatched bases: 13. This CDR3 has 16 amino acids. Per the germline V gene, CDR1 is KGHDR and CDR2 is SFDVKD. The CDR3 coding sequence is TGTGCCACCAGTAATCCCGCGGACAGGGCGGGGAATGAGCAGTTCTTC. Protein product: CATSNPADRAGNEQFF.

This clonotype was recorded at least ten times. The V and J genes are TRBV6-2 or TRBV6-3 and TRBJ2-5, with 10 bases lining up with TRBD1. V dropped 2 bases and J dropped 2; count of bases not matched to a gene: 2. Germline values: CDR1 MNHEY, CDR2 SVGEGT. This CDR3 has 15 residues. The CDR3 loop is CASSYEDRGQETQYF. In nucleotides, the CDR3 is TGTGCCAGCAGTTACGAGGACAGGGGGCAAGAGACCCAGTACTTC.

There are a few counts of this clonotype. The J gene is TRBJ2-1, the V gene TRBV20-1; 12 bases align to TRBD2. Germline V lookup: CDR1 DFQATT, CDR2 SNEGSKA (reference sequence). The CDR3 sequence is 16 residues long. The junction had 9 bases not matched to a gene; V was cut back by 5 bases and J by 4 bases. In nucleotides, the CDR3 is TGCAGTGCTGTTACTAGCGGGGGGAGGTGGTACAATGAGCAGTTCTTC. Translated, it gives CSAVTSGGRWYNEQFF.

This clonotype appeared many times. The CDR3 DNA reads as TGTGCCAGCAGTTTATCCCCGACGGGGAATCAGCCCCAGCATTTT. Translation: CASSLSPTGNQPQHF. The chain recombines TRBV27 with TRBJ1-5; D gene uncertain. Trimming cost V 0 bases and J 4 bases, with 10 bases left between them. The CDR3 sequence is 15 residues long. Germline assignment: CDR1 MNHEY and CDR2 SMNVEV (reference sequence).

This clonotype was observed many times. This chain joins TRBV12-3 or TRBV12-4 and TRBJ2-1, with D uncertain. The CDR3 covers 12 residues. The V end was cut by 5 bases, the J end by 4 bases, with 6 bases between. CDR3 protein: CASSTNYNEQFF. The CDR3 DNA reads TGTGCCAGCAGTACGAATTACAATGAGCAGTTCTTC.

The gene calls are TRBV7-2 and TRBJ2-1; D might be TRBD2 (7 bases). CDR1 SGHTA and CDR2 FQGNSA come from the germline V gene. The V end lost 6 bases, the J end lost 5 bases, and 14 bases lay between the germline ends. The CDR3 spans 14 residues. In DNA form, the CDR3 reads TGTGCCAGCAGGGGGGGGGCGAGGGACAATGAGCAGTTCTTC. This encodes CASRGGARDNEQFF. The complete variable domain, with remaining parts taken from reference TRBV7-2 and TRBJ2-1, reads GAGVSQSPSNKVTEKGKDVELRCDPISGHTALYWYRQSLGQGLEFLIYFQGNSAPDKSGLPSDRFSAERTGGSVSTLTIQRTQQEDSAVYLCASRGGARDNEQFFGPGTRLTVL.

This clonotype was found many times. This sequence joins TRBV9 and TRBJ2-2, with a weak D call TRBD2 (6 bases). This CDR3 is built from 15 residues. The V end lost 4 bases, the J end lost 2 bases, and 12 bases lay between the germline ends. The germline V gene has CDR1 SGDLS and CDR2 YYNGEE. The CDR3 nucleotides read TGTGCCAGCAGCCCGCGGCGGGGAAACACCGGGGAGCTGTTTTTT. Protein product: CASSPRRGNTGELFF.

This clonotype was seen at least ten times. The rearrangement uses TRBV2 and TRBJ2-2; 11 bases align to TRBD1. The junction had 4 bases not matched to a gene; V was cut back by 7 bases and J by 6 bases. CDR1 and CDR2 (germline): SNHLY, FYNNEI. The CDR3 has 14 residues. The CDR3 DNA is TGTGCCAGCACTCCGGGACAGGGGGCCGGGGAGCTGTTTTTT. It is translated as CASTPGQGAGELFF.

The V and J genes are TRBV20-1 and TRBJ1-2, with 7 bases fitting TRBD1. J lost 5 bases, V lost 4 bases, and 1 base had no gene match. The length of the CDR3 is 11 residues. Germline lookup yields CDR1 DFQATT and CDR2 SNEGSKA (reference sequence). CDR3 loop: CSAKQGYGYTF. The CDR3 DNA follows: TGCAGTGCTAAACAGGGGTATGGCTACACCTTC.

This clonotype has only a few counts. The rearrangement joins TRBV28 to TRBJ1-5; D gene unclear. The CDR3 has 12 residues. With 7 bases removed from V and 0 bases from J, the gap between germline ends came to 4 bases. The germline V gene has CDR1 MDHEN and CDR2 SYDVKM. CDR3: CASNGSNQPQHF. CDR3 sequence (DNA): TGTGCCAGCAATGGTAGCAATCAGCCCCAGCATTTT.

The table lists this clonotype with many counts. This rearrangement joins TRBV11-2 to TRBJ2-7; a weak D match, TRBD2 (5 bases). The V gene's germline CDR1 is SGHAT and CDR2 FQNNGV. The CDR3 extends over 15 amino acids. With 5 bases removed from V and 4 bases from J, the gap between germline ends came to 18 bases. CDR3 DNA sequence: TGTGCCAGCAGCCCCCTTGGGTTGAGGGATTACGAGCAGTACTTC. This encodes CASSPLGLRDYEQYF.

A remark on this clonotype: One end of the junction varies from germline; a read error may be responsible. This chain joins TRBV2 and TRBJ1-2; no definite D call. Germline assignment: CDR1 SNHLY and CDR2 FYNNEI. The CDR3 covers 13 residues. The CDR3 is CASSKDPADGYTF. The CDR3 bases are TGTGCCAGCAGTAAAGACCCGGCGGATGGTTACACCTTC.